What follows describes a single TCR beta chain. Its antigen remains unknown. CDR1 is SGHTA and CDR2 is FQGTGA in the germline V gene. The V gene end was trimmed by 5 bases and the J gene end by 4 bases; junction bases not matched to a gene: 8. The CDR3 contains 16 residues. This sample is part of a study of vaccination and CD4 T cells after COVID-19. Study details: Post-COVID samples had a sampling time that fell a median roughly 92 days after diagnosis (range 35 to 161). A median of approximately 72 days (range 14 to 241) separated dose two from the taking of post-vaccine samples. The peptides that stimulated the cells were overlapping spike peptides from SARS-CoV-2, HCoV-NL63, HCoV-OC43 and HCoV-229E.

Treatment reported: 10-day PBMC culture with coronavirus spike peptide pools or control peptides (ViraFEST assay). The cultures had half their medium swapped for fresh IL-2 medium on days 3 and 7. CD4+ T cells that had been cultured provided DNA sequenced with the Oncomine TCR Beta short-read assay. TCRdb fed the PCR reads into MiXCR, producing one record per CDR3 protein. This table has about 3,500 distinct CDR3 sequences, around 75% appearing once. The receptor was derived from a human donor who had recovered from COVID-19. The sample comprised CD4+ T cells from blood, cultured in vitro. This chain uses TRBV7-3 with TRBJ1-1, with 12 bases aligning to TRBD1. Here the CDR3 DNA reads TGTGCCAGCAGCCAGGGGACAGGGGGCAGAGGCACTGAAGCTTTCTTT. It is translated as CASSQGTGGRGTEAFF.